This T cell receptor (beta chain) comes out of a study of T-cell reconstitution after alpha-beta-depleted transplantation in children. Study-wide results and limits: One year post-transplant, T-cell counts and diversity were largely derived from T cells produced anew. Reportedly, roughly two months post-transplant, alpha-beta T cells arose from several hundred expanded graft clones.

This clonotype was detected a few times. Its antigen is still unknown. Library preparation (for TCRbeta) was performed with unique molecular identifiers. TCRdb passed the PCR reads through MiXCR, listing each CDR3 protein once. The data contain hundreds of thousands of distinct CDR3 sequences, 10% to 15% of them singletons. CDR1 is SGHTA and CDR2 is FQGTGA in the germline V gene. The CDR3 is 16 residues long. Trimming cost V 5 bases and J 0 bases; bases outside gene matches: 4. The sequences come from PBMCs, mostly from graft donor cells, collected 360 days after TCRalphabeta/CD19-depleted stem cell transplant. V and J are TRBV7-3 and TRBJ2-2, with 9 bases matching TRBD2. The clonotype originates from a male patient between 5 and 17 years old who had a stem cell transplant for acute myeloid leukemia, so the T cells may come from the graft donor. The CDR3 DNA follows: TGTGCCAGCAGCCTATCTAGCGGGACGAACACCGGGGAGCTGTTTTTT. It is translated as CASSLSSGTNTGELFF.